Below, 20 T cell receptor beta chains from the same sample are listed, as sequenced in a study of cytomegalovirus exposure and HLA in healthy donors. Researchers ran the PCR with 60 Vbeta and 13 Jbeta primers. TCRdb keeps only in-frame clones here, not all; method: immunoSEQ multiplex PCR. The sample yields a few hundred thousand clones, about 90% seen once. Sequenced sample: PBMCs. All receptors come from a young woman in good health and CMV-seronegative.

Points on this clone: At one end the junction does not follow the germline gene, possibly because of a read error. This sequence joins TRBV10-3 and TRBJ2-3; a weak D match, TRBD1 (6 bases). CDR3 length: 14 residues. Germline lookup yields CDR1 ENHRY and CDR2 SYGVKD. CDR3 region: CAVSLKGEWDTQYF. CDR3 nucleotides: TGTGCCGTCAGTTTAAAGGGGGAGTGGGATACGCAGTATTTT.

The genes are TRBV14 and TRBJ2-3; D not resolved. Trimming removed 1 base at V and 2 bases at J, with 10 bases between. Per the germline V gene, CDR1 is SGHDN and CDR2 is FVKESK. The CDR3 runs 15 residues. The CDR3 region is CASSQAWQITDTQYF. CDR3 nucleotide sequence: TGTGCCAGCAGCCAAGCTTGGCAGATCACAGATACGCAGTATTTT.

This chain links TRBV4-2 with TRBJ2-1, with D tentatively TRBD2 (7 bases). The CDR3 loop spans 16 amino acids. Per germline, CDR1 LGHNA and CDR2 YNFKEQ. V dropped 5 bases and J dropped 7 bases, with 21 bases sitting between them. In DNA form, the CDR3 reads TGTGCCAGCAGCTTATTTAGAGGGGGGGTTGGGAATGAGCAGTTCTTC. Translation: CASSLFRGGVGNEQFF.

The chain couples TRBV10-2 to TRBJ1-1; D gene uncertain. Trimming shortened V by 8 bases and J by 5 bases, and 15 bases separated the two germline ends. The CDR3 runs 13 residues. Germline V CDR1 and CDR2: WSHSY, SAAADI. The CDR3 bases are TGCGCCAGCCGACCCTTCCCGGGGACTGAAGCTTTCTTT. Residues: CASRPFPGTEAFF.

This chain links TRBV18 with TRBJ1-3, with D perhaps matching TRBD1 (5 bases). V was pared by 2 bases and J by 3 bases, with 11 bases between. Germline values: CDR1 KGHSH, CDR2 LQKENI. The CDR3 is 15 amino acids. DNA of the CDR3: TGTGCCAGCTCACCAAGACAGCAAGATGGAAACACCATATATTTT. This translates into CASSPRQQDGNTIYF.

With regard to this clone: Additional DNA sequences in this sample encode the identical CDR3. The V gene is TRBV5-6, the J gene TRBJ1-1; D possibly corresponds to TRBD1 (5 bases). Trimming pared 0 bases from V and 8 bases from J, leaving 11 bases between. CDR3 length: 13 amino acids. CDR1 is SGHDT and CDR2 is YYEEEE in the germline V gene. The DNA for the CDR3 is TGTGCCAGCAGCTTGGGGGGGGGTCCCGAAGCTTTCTTT. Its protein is CASSLGGGPEAFF.

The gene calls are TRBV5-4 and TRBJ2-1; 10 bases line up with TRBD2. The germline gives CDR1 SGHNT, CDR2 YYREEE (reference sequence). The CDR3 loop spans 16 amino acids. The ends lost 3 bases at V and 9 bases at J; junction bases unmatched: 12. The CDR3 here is CASSSKLAGRGGEQFF. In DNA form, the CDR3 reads TGTGCCAGCAGCTCTAAACTAGCGGGGCGAGGGGGTGAGCAGTTCTTC. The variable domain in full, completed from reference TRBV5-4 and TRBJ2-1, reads ETGVTQSPTHLIKTRGQQVTLRCSSQSGHNTVSWYQQALGQGPQFIFQYYREEENGRGNFPPRFSGLQFPNYSSELNVNALELDDSALYLCASSSKLAGRGGEQFFGPGTRLTVL.

This CDR3 is CASSFGRGPYEQYF. The CDR3 coding sequence is TGTGCCAGCAGCTTCGGGCGGGGGCCCTACGAGCAGTACTTC. This chain joins TRBV7-3 and TRBJ2-7; D possibly corresponds to TRBD2 (7 bases). The ends were cut back, 3 bases at V and 2 bases at J, with 11 bases in the middle. The CDR3 totals 14 residues. The germline V gene has CDR1 SGHTA and CDR2 FQGTGA.

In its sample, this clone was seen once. The CDR3 loop is CASSLETGRNEKLFF. In nucleotides, the CDR3 is TGTGCCAGCAGCTTGGAGACAGGGCGAAATGAAAAACTGTTTTTT. J is TRBJ1-4 and V is TRBV5-5; the match to TRBD1 covers 7 bases. Losses at the gene ends were 0 bases for V and 5 bases for J; bases not matched to a gene: 4. Germline V lookup: CDR1 SGHKS, CDR2 YYEKEE (reference sequence). The CDR3 is 15 residues long.

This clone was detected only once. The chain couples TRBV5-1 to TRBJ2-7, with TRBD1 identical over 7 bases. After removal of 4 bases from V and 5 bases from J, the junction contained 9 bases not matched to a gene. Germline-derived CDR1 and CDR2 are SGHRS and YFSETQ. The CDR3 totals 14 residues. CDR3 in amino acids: CASSPDRVGDEQYF. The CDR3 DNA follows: TGCGCCAGCAGCCCCGACAGGGTTGGCGACGAGCAGTACTTC.

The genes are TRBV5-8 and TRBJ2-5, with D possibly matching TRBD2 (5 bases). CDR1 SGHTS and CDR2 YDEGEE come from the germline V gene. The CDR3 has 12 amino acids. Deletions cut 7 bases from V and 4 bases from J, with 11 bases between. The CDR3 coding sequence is TGTGCCAGCGACGATGCGGGAGAGACCCAGTACTTC. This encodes CASDDAGETQYF.

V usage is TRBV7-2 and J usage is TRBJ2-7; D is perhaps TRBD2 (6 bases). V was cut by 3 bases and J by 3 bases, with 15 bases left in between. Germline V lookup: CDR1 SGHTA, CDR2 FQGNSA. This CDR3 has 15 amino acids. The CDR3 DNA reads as TGTGCCAGCAGCTTGTCCGCGGGGTATCTCTACGAGCAGTACTTC. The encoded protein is CASSLSAGYLYEQYF.

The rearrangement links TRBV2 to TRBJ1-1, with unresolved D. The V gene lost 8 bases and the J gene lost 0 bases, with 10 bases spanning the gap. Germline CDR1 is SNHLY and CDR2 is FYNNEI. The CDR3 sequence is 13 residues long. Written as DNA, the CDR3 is TGTGCCAGCGTTCCGGAGATGAACACTGAAGCTTTCTTT. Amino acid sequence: CASVPEMNTEAFF. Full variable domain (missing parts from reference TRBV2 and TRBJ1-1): EPEVTQTPSHQVTQMGQEVILRCVPISNHLYFYWYRQILGQKVEFLVSFYNNEISEKSEIFDDQFSVERPDGSNFTLKIRSTKLEDSAMYFCASVPEMNTEAFFGQGTRLTVV.

The CDR3 nucleotides are TGTGCCAGCAGCCCGAGCGCAGGGGGCGATGGCTACACCTTC. Protein: CASSPSAGGDGYTF. This sequence joins TRBV5-6 and TRBJ1-2, with 8 bases lining up with TRBD1. Germline lookup yields CDR1 SGHDT and CDR2 YYEEEE. CDR3 length: 14 amino acids. Trimming took 4 bases from V and 6 from J; bases not matched to a gene: 8.

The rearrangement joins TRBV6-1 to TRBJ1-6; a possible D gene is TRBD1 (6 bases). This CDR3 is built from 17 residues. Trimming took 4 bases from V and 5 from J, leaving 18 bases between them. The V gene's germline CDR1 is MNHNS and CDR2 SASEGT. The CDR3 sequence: CASSGPTGRDNNSPLHF. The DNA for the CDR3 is TGTGCCAGCAGTGGCCCGACGGGGAGGGACAATAATTCACCCCTCCACTTT.

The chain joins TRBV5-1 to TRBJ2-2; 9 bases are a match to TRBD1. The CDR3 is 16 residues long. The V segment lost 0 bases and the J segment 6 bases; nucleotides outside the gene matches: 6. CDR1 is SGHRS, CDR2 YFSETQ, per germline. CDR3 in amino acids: CASSLAWTGAAGELFF. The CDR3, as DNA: TGCGCCAGCAGCTTGGCGTGGACAGGGGCGGCCGGGGAGCTGTTTTTT.

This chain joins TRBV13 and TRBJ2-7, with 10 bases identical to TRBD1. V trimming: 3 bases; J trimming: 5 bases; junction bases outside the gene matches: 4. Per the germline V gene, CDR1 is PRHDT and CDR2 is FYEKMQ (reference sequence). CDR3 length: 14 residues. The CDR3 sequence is CASSFRDRGHEQYF. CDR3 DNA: TGTGCCAGCAGCTTTCGAGACAGGGGGCACGAGCAGTACTTC.

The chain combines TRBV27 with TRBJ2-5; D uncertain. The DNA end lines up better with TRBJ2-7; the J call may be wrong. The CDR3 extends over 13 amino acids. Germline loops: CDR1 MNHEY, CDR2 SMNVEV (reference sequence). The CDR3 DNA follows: TGTGCCAGCAGCATGATTAGAGGCTACGAGCAGTACTTC. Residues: CASSMIRGYEQYF.

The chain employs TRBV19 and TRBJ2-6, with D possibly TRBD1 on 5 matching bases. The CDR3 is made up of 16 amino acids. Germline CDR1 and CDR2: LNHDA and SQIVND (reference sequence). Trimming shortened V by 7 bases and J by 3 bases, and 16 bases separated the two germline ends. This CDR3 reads CASNLRQLGGANVLTF. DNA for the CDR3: TGTGCCAGTAATCTGAGACAGCTAGGTGGGGCCAACGTCCTGACTTTC.

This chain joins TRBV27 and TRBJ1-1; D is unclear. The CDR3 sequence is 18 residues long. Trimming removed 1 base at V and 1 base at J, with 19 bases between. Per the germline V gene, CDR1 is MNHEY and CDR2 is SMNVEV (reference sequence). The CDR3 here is CASSLFPLTSTSNTEAFF. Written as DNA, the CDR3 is TGTGCCAGCAGTTTATTTCCTCTTACCTCTACGTCGAACACTGAAGCTTTCTTT.